The 13 T cell receptor beta chains below all came from one sample that was sequenced in a study of T-cell memory formation after mild COVID-19 (dated by TCRdb to the early 2020s). The library was built by means of 5' RACE. Data came from an Illumina NovaSeq 6000. The public reads were quality trimmed at Q25 with fastp and then assembled into clones with MiXCR by TCRdb, keeping productive beta chains. Merged by CDR3 protein, the rows form single entries marked with the most common genes and DNA. Here the sample has some 130,000 distinct CDR3 sequences; under 30% occur a single time. Roughly a quarter of the sample is held by the ten biggest clonotypes. Sequenced material: PBMCs or a T cell subset sorted from them (not recorded which). Receptors originate from an adult woman who had mild COVID-19 (a few samples of this study predate the infection). The sample titles of this study are shuffled in the database, so cell type and time point are left out; the donor was told from shared clones.

This clonotype was found a few times. The chain couples TRBV4-1 to TRBJ1-2; D remains unclear. Trimming shortened V by 4 bases and J by 0 bases, and 9 bases separated the two germline ends. The CDR3 runs 14 residues. CDR1 is MGHRA, CDR2 YSYEKL, per germline. The CDR3 DNA sequence: TGCGCCAGCAGCCCGCATGGTTCTAACTATGGCTACACCTTC. As protein: CASSPHGSNYGYTF.

This clonotype was counted between two and nine times. The gene calls are TRBV5-6 and TRBJ2-1; D may be TRBD1 (5 bases). CDR3 length: 15 amino acids. Between the trimmed V and J ends, which lost 1 base and 5 bases, there was a span of 13 bases. Germline V gene data show CDR1 as SGHDT and CDR2 as YYEEEE. DNA of the CDR3: TGTGCCAGCAGCTTGCAGGGTCGGCTGGACAATGAGCAGTTCTTC. As protein: CASSLQGRLDNEQFF. Full variable domain (rest looked up from reference TRBV5-6 and TRBJ2-1): DAGVTQSPTHLIKTRGQQVTLRCSPKSGHDTVSWYQQALGQGPQFIFQYYEEEERQRGNFPDRFSGHQFPNYSSELNVNALLLGDSALYLCASSLQGRLDNEQFFGPGTRLTVL.

In nucleotides, the CDR3 is TGTGCCAGCAGCTTATTGCGCAGGGCCGTCTCACAAGAGACCCAGTACTTC. This codes for CASSLLRRAVSQETQYF. The J gene is TRBJ2-5, the V gene TRBV7-8, with a tentative D call TRBD1 (5 bases). V lost 2 bases and J lost 2, with 18 bases in between. The CDR3 totals 17 residues. Germline CDR1 and CDR2: SGHVS and FQNEAQ.

This clonotype was detected ten times or more. This chain uses TRBV29-1 with TRBJ1-1; tentative D call: TRBD1 (5 bases). This CDR3 comprises 11 residues. Trimming removed 4 bases from V and 8 bases from J, with 11 bases in between. Germline CDR1 is SQVTM and CDR2 is ANQGSEA. The chain's CDR3 is CSVVWGIEAFF. Here the CDR3 DNA reads TGCAGCGTTGTTTGGGGGATCGAAGCTTTCTTT.

The chain uses TRBV5-6 and TRBJ2-4; no reliable D call. The CDR3 runs to 14 residues. Germline CDR1 and CDR2: SGHDT and YYEEEE. Trimming cost V 0 bases and J 2 bases, with 6 bases left between them. CDR3 nucleotides: TGTGCCAGCAGCTTGGGGGGATCCAAAAACATTCAGTACTTC. Translating gives CASSLGGSKNIQYF.

V gene TRBV7-2 combines with J gene TRBJ2-1, with D uncertain. Trimming left V 5 bases short and J 8 bases short, with 10 bases between. Germline loops: CDR1 SGHTA, CDR2 FQGNSA. The CDR3 contains 12 residues. The CDR3 bases are TGTGCCAGCAGCCACGTGGCGGATGAGCAGTTCTTC. It specifies CASSHVADEQFF.

This clonotype was detected a few times. V usage is TRBV7-9 and J usage is TRBJ1-2; no clear D gene. The CDR3 is 13 residues long. Germline V gene lookup returns CDR1 SEHNR and CDR2 FQNEAQ (reference sequence). The ends were cut back, 0 bases at V and 3 bases at J, with 5 bases in the middle. CDR3 DNA: TGTGCCAGCAGCTTAGCGGTCGACTATGGCTACACCTTC. It encodes CASSLAVDYGYTF.

This clonotype was counted only a few times. J is TRBJ2-5 and V is TRBV11-2, with 9 bases identical to TRBD1. The CDR3 length is 17 residues. V lost 5 bases, J lost 4 bases, and 14 bases stayed unmatched. Germline lookup yields CDR1 SGHAT and CDR2 FQNNGV. The CDR3 nucleotides read TGTGCCAGCAGCACCTGGACAGGGGCCAAAGTGGGAGAGACCCAGTACTTC. Amino acid sequence: CASSTWTGAKVGETQYF.

The J gene is TRBJ2-5, the V gene TRBV7-9; 9 bases match TRBD1. With 6 bases clipped from V and 4 bases from J, the junction kept 3 bases outside the gene matches. The CDR3 is 13 amino acids. Germline assignment: CDR1 SEHNR and CDR2 FQNEAQ (reference sequence). The CDR3 spells CASREGQGETQYF. The DNA of the CDR3 is TGTGCCAGCAGGGAGGGACAGGGAGAGACCCAGTACTTC.

This chain uses TRBV7-9 with TRBJ2-5, with D hard to call. V lost 5 bases to trimming and J lost 2 bases, with 12 bases between them. CDR3 length: 14 amino acids. The germline V gene has CDR1 SEHNR and CDR2 FQNEAQ (reference sequence). The CDR3 nucleotides read TGTGCCAGCAGCCTCCCCCCGGCTCAAGAGACCCAGTACTTC. This codes for CASSLPPAQETQYF. Filled out from reference TRBV7-9 and TRBJ2-5, the complete variable domain reads DTGVSQNPRHKITKRGQNVTFRCDPISEHNRLYWYRQTLGQGPEFLTYFQNEAQLEKSRLLSDRFSAERPKGSFSTLEIQRTEQGDSAMYLCASSLPPAQETQYFGPGTRLLVL.

This clonotype was seen more than once but under ten times. The rearrangement links TRBV5-1 to TRBJ1-1, with a possible D match to TRBD1 (5 bases). This CDR3 region has 15 residues. V was shortened by 0 bases and J by 1 base, with 10 bases between the two germline ends. Germline CDR1 reads SGHRS; CDR2 reads YFSETQ. The CDR3 region has the DNA TGCGCCAGCAGCTTGGTGGGGCTTGGGAACACTGAAGCTTTCTTT. It specifies CASSLVGLGNTEAFF.

Only a few counts were recorded for this clonotype. The genes are TRBV29-1 and TRBJ2-5; TRBD2 matches 8 bases. Looked up from germline, CDR1 is SQVTM and CDR2 is ANQGSEA. The CDR3 totals 12 residues. V was pared by 7 bases and J by 7 bases, with 8 bases of the junction left unmatched. CDR3 sequence (DNA): TGCAGCGCTCGAGCGGGAGAGGTGACCCAGTACTTC. Amino acids: CSARAGEVTQYF.

This clonotype turned up a few times. The rearrangement joins TRBV6-2 or TRBV6-3 to TRBJ2-7; D may correspond to TRBD1 or TRBD2 (5 bases each). The CDR3 loop spans 15 amino acids. The V gene lost 5 bases and the J gene lost 4 bases, with 18 bases spanning the gap. Germline values: CDR1 MNHEY, CDR2 SVGEGT. DNA of the CDR3: TGTGCCAGCAGTGAACCCGGGACGGATCCTTACGAGCAGTACTTC. It encodes CASSEPGTDPYEQYF.